This entry lists 17 T cell receptor beta chains sequenced from one sample in a study of a mutant IDH1 vaccine in newly diagnosed glioma. These receptors have no identified antigens. This sample's time point: week 23, last vaccination. Mutant IDH1 20-mer peptide, at 300 ug, made up each vaccine dose, with topical imiquimod. Clones were read by immunoSEQ multiplex PCR, and TCRdb kept only the in-frame ones, dropping some. The table records about 53,000 clones, about 81% of them present only once. Sequencing used PBMCs, obtained from a glioma patient whose treatment included an IDH1 peptide vaccine. The receptors were sampled from a woman aged 40 to 50 with glioma. Some clones in this sample may be carry-over from other donors' samples.

This clone was recorded only once. CDR3 loop: CASSPPWGGGYTF. As DNA, the CDR3 is TGTGCCAGCTCACCACCGTGGGGAGGCGGCTACACCTTC. V and J are TRBV18 and TRBJ1-2; D is unclear. V was trimmed by 0 bases and J by 8 bases, leaving 10 bases between them. This CDR3 contains 13 residues. From germline, CDR1 is KGHSH and CDR2 LQKENI.

The chain is built from TRBV6-1 and TRBJ2-7; D is unclear. Germline CDR1 MNHNS, CDR2 SASEGT. The CDR3 is 14 amino acids. The V gene lost 7 bases and the J gene lost 2 bases, with 15 bases spanning the gap. This CDR3 reads CASILTGTAYEQYF. CDR3 coding DNA: TGTGCCAGCATCCTCACCGGCACAGCCTACGAGCAGTACTTC.

The chain has TRBV9 and TRBJ2-2; 9 bases align to TRBD2. The V gene's germline CDR1 is SGDLS and CDR2 YYNGEE. Trimming removed 5 bases from V and 4 bases from J; junction bases left unmatched: 6. The length of the CDR3 is 15 residues. The CDR3 is CASSERGVFTGELFF. The CDR3 DNA reads TGTGCCAGCAGTGAGCGGGGGGTTTTCACCGGGGAGCTGTTTTTT.

This chain uses TRBV5-1 with TRBJ2-1; TRBD2 matches at 8 bases. CDR1 is SGHRS and CDR2 is YFSETQ in the germline V gene. The CDR3 totals 15 residues. V was pared by 4 bases and J by 9 bases, with 12 bases of the junction left unmatched. The CDR3 region is CASSPRGGGWSEQFF. CDR3 nucleotides: TGCGCCAGCAGCCCACGGGGGGGCGGTTGGAGTGAGCAGTTCTTC.

V and J are TRBV11-2 and TRBJ2-3; weak D call: TRBD2 (7 bases). The V end lost 2 bases, the J end lost 2 bases, and 14 bases lay between the germline ends. Per germline, CDR1 SGHAT and CDR2 FQNNGV. This CDR3 contains 16 residues. Here the CDR3 DNA reads TGTGCCAGCAGCTTATACTCGGGGGGCCCCACAGATACGCAGTATTTT. It is translated as CASSLYSGGPTDTQYF.

The chain has TRBV15 and TRBJ2-5; D gene uncertain. The CDR3 covers 12 residues. Trimming shortened V by 3 bases and J by 7 bases, and 9 bases separated the two germline ends. Germline lookup yields CDR1 LNHNV and CDR2 YYDKDF (reference sequence). The CDR3, as DNA: TGTGCCACCAGCAGGGAAAGGATGACCCAGTACTTC. This gives the protein CATSRERMTQYF.

The chain joins TRBV30 to TRBJ1-1; perhaps TRBD1 as D (6 bases). The germline gives CDR1 GTSNPN, CDR2 SVGIG (reference sequence). V was cut by 2 bases and J by 10 bases, with 14 bases left in between. The length of the CDR3 is 12 residues. CDR3 sequence: CAWSKGGAGAFF. The CDR3 DNA reads as TGTGCCTGGAGTAAGGGGGGGGCCGGAGCTTTCTTT.

The V call is TRBV4-3, the J call TRBJ2-1; unclear D gene. The CDR3 is 13 residues long. V lost 2 bases, J lost 5 bases, and 7 bases lay in between. Germline V gives CDR1 LGHNA, CDR2 YSLEER. CDR3 in DNA: TGCGCCAGCAGCCAAATGGTCCACAATGAGCAGTTCTTC. It specifies CASSQMVHNEQFF.

This clone was seen more than once but under ten times. The rearrangement links TRBV4-1 to TRBJ1-1; TRBD1 is a possible D gene (5 bases). CDR1 is MGHRA, CDR2 YSYEKL, per germline. Trimming left V 1 base short and J 3 bases short, with 12 bases between. The CDR3 has 15 amino acids. This chain's CDR3 is CASSQGEQGYTEAFF. The CDR3 nucleotides are TGCGCCAGCAGCCAAGGGGAGCAGGGCTACACTGAAGCTTTCTTT.

This clone has a handful of counts. The chain has TRBV9 and TRBJ1-5; unclear D gene. V shed 0 bases and J shed 2 bases, with 3 bases lying between them. The germline V gene encodes CDR1 SGDLS and CDR2 YYNGEE. The length of the CDR3 is 13 residues. The DNA for the CDR3 is TGTGCCAGCAGCGTAGATGGCAATCAGCCCCAGCATTTT. Its protein is CASSVDGNQPQHF.

V and J are TRBV7-8 and TRBJ2-1; 11 positions agree with TRBD1. CDR1 SGHVS and CDR2 FQNEAQ come from the germline V gene. The trim removed 6 bases at V and 0 bases at J, leaving 7 bases unmatched. The CDR3 is made up of 17 amino acids. DNA for the CDR3: TGTGCCAGCAGTCTTGGACAGGGGGCGGTCTCCTACAATGAGCAGTTCTTC. Encoded protein: CASSLGQGAVSYNEQFF.

The table lists this clone with a few counts. This rearrangement joins TRBV9 to TRBJ1-1; no reliable D call. CDR1 and CDR2 (germline): SGDLS, YYNGEE. V lost 3 bases, J lost 1 base, and 7 bases lay in between. The CDR3 has 13 amino acids. The CDR3 loop is CASSAMRNTEAFF. DNA for the CDR3: TGTGCCAGCAGCGCGATGAGGAACACTGAAGCTTTCTTT. Complete variable domain (other parts from reference TRBV9 and TRBJ1-1): DSGVTQTPKHLITATGQRVTLRCSPRSGDLSVYWYQQSLDQGLQFLIQYYNGEERAKGNILERFSAQQFPDLHSELNLSSLELGDSALYFCASSAMRNTEAFFGQGTRLTVV.

The V call is TRBV27, the J call TRBJ1-2; TRBD1 might be the D (6 bases). The CDR3 has 13 residues. Germline CDR1 reads MNHEY; CDR2 reads SMNVEV (reference sequence). V was cut by 6 bases and J by 6 bases, with 14 bases left in between. The CDR3 here is CASRGGGPHGYTF. The CDR3 region has the DNA TGTGCCAGCAGGGGCGGGGGGCCCCATGGCTACACCTTC.

The chain uses TRBV7-9 and TRBJ2-7, with D possibly being TRBD1 (6 bases). The CDR3 totals 14 residues. CDR1 and CDR2 from the germline V gene are SEHNR and FQNEAQ (reference sequence). V gave up 4 bases and J gave up 1 base, with 11 bases separating them. Here the CDR3 DNA reads TGTGCCAGCAGCTCTCTCAGGGGTTCCTACGAGCAGTACTTC. It specifies CASSSLRGSYEQYF.

The CDR3: CASSSTGRSYEQYF. The CDR3 DNA is TGTGCCAGCAGCTCGACAGGGAGGTCCTACGAGCAGTACTTC. The chain joins TRBV5-6 to TRBJ2-7; TRBD1 is a possible D gene (7 bases). In germline, CDR1 is SGHDT, CDR2 YYEEEE. Trimming pared 3 bases from V and 1 base from J, leaving 11 bases between. The CDR3 contains 14 residues.

V usage is TRBV20-1 and J usage is TRBJ2-3; D is possibly TRBD1 (5 bases). The CDR3 is 11 amino acids. Looked up from germline, CDR1 is DFQATT and CDR2 is SNEGSKA (reference sequence). V was cut by 6 bases and J by 5 bases, with 9 bases left in between. The CDR3 nucleotides read TGCAGTGCGATAAGGGGAGATACGCAGTATTTT. Translating gives CSAIRGDTQYF.

By share, this clone counts as medium-sized (0.01 to 0.1%). The genes are TRBV10-3 and TRBJ1-1, with a weak D call TRBD1 (5 bases). Germline V gene lookup returns CDR1 ENHRY and CDR2 SYGVKD. Trimming pared 2 bases from V and 1 base from J, leaving 8 bases between. The CDR3 is 14 amino acids. The CDR3 nucleotides read TGTGCCATCAGTGAGGGACACCCGAACACTGAAGCTTTCTTT. This sequence encodes CAISEGHPNTEAFF.